The table lists the clone carrying this T cell receptor (beta chain) with a few counts. This specimen comes from a study of T cells in Graves' hyperthyroidism and ophthalmopathy. Amplification targeted TCR beta CDR3 regions from RNA transcripts. First-round RT-PCR of the TCR CDR3 relied on the HTBI primer set. TCRdb re-derived calls from the multiplex PCR reads in MiXCR, one entry per CDR3 protein. The sample carries about 610,000 distinct CDR3 sequences, around 16% recorded once. This CDR3 comprises 11 residues. V was trimmed by 3 bases and J by 8 bases, leaving 8 bases between them. Germline V gene data show CDR1 as DFQATT and CDR2 as SNEGSKA (reference sequence).

Material: blood. The gene calls are TRBV20-1 and TRBJ2-1, with D possibly being TRBD2 (6 bases). The TCR comes from a woman between 40 and 50 years old with Graves' ophthalmopathy. The CDR3, as DNA: TGCAGTGCTAGCCCGGGGGATGAGCAGTTCTTC. Its protein product is CSASPGDEQFF.